This TCR beta chain was identified during a study of PD-1 blockade in classical Hodgkin lymphoma. Trimming removed 0 bases from V and 5 bases from J, with 11 bases in between. This CDR3 region has 14 residues. Germline CDR1 is SGHRS and CDR2 is YFSETQ. Specified time point: cycle 4 day 1 (C4D1), after 6 weeks of nivolumab. Every one of the patients relapsed after autologous stem cell transplantation (brentuximab vedotin exposure was variable). Purification of CD4+ T cells from thawed PBMCs was achieved by magnetic negative selection. Profiling relied on immunoSEQ multiplex PCR, and the TCRdb table lists in-frame clones only, not all of them. Here the sample spans under 25,000 clones, 72% being singletons.

This TCR was sampled from a human donor with classical Hodgkin lymphoma. The V call is TRBV5-1, the J call TRBJ1-2; D is possibly TRBD1 (6 bases). Material: CD4+ T cells from blood, obtained before the fourth cycle of nivolumab. The CDR3 sequence is CASSLADRLYGYTF. CDR3 nucleotides: TGCGCCAGCAGCTTGGCGGACAGACTTTATGGCTACACCTTC.